This record concerns one T cell receptor (beta chain) sequence. Its antigen is unidentified. These data come from a study of CD8+ T cells in alopecia areata. Study context: Tofacitinib was given for 6 to 18 months, then stopped for 6 months. The study's findings and limits: Scalp samples also yield sequences of resident alphabeta T cells from normal skin.

The treatment is: oral pan-JAK inhibitor, 5-10 mg twice daily. Researchers took lesional scalp punch biopsies and peripheral blood from people who were alopecia areata patients. J gave up 0 bases and V 7 bases, and 12 bases lay outside the gene matches. CDR3 length: 16 amino acids. Following RNA extraction, reverse transcription yielded cDNA that acted as the sequencing template. Libraries were prepared by immunoSEQ multiplex PCR; TCRdb keeps only in-frame clonotypes and omits some of them. The table has about 200,000 clones, 60% seen once. The chain carries TRBV6-7 and TRBJ2-7; 7 bases agree with TRBD1. TRBV6-7 is sorted into the ORF group, with uncertain function. This material consisted of CD4+ T cells sorted from blood, taken at week 24, from a patient treated with tofacitinib. The origin of this receptor is a human donor with alopecia areata. The CDR3 nucleotides are TGTGCCAGCATCCCGGACAGGTGGGACAGCTCCTACGAGCAGTACTTC. As protein: CASIPDRWDSSYEQYF.